Listed here are 12 T cell receptor beta chains from one sample, sequenced in a study of cytomegalovirus exposure and HLA in healthy donors. Produced via immunoSEQ multiplex PCR; TCRdb's table is partial and in-frame only. The sample shows about 130,000 clones, roughly 86% of them seen only once. The sample taken for sequencing was PBMCs. Receptor source: a man aged 30-40 years in good health and CMV-seronegative.

The rearrangement joins TRBV5-1 to TRBJ2-2, with 11 bases matching TRBD2. The CDR3 loop spans 18 amino acids. After removal of 9 bases from V and 0 bases from J, the junction contained 13 bases not matched to a gene. Germline V gene lookup returns CDR1 SGHRS and CDR2 YFSETQ. CDR3 residues: CATNPGLAALSNTGELFF. Here the CDR3 DNA reads TGCGCCACCAACCCGGGACTAGCGGCTTTGTCGAACACCGGGGAGCTGTTTTTT. The whole variable domain, remainder taken from reference TRBV5-1 and TRBJ2-2, is KAGVTQTPRYLIKTRGQQVTLSCSPISGHRSVSWYQQTPGQGLQFLFEYFSETQRNKGNFPGRFSGRQFSNSRSEMNVSTLELGDSALYLCATNPGLAALSNTGELFFGEGSRLTVL.

The genes are TRBV27 and TRBJ1-2, with a tentative D call TRBD1 (5 bases). There are 13 residues in the CDR3. V lost 0 bases and J 6 bases, leaving 8 bases between the germline ends. Germline loops: CDR1 MNHEY, CDR2 SMNVEV (reference sequence). CDR3 sequence: CASSLSGADGYTF. CDR3 nucleotides: TGTGCCAGCAGTTTATCAGGGGCTGATGGCTACACCTTC.

The CDR3 loop reads CASRPSGSGDEQFF. The CDR3 bases are TGTGCCAGCAGGCCTAGCGGGAGTGGGGATGAGCAGTTCTTC. The chain has TRBV6-5 and TRBJ2-1, with 10 bases that match TRBD2. CDR3 length equals 14 residues. The V segment lost 6 bases and the J segment 8 bases; nucleotides outside the gene matches: 7. Germline CDR1 and CDR2: MNHEY and SVGAGI.

V is TRBV5-1 and J is TRBJ2-1, with 12 positions matching TRBD1. V lost 4 bases to trimming and J lost 7 bases; unmatched junction nucleotides: 12. Germline V gene sequence: CDR1 SGHRS, CDR2 YFSETQ. There are 17 residues in the CDR3. This CDR3 reads CASSRGKGQGALNEQFF. The CDR3 region has the DNA TGCGCCAGCAGCCGAGGGAAGGGACAGGGGGCGTTAAATGAGCAGTTCTTC.

The rearrangement uses TRBV7-9 and TRBJ2-2, with D perhaps matching TRBD1 (5 bases). CDR1 SEHNR and CDR2 FQNEAQ come from the germline V gene (reference sequence). The V end was cut by 5 bases, the J end by 5 bases, with 18 bases between. The CDR3 extends over 16 amino acids. The DNA for the CDR3 is TGTGCCAGCAGCCCCACCCTCCAGGGAATTACCGGGGAGCTGTTTTTT. It specifies CASSPTLQGITGELFF.

J is TRBJ2-1 and V is TRBV27; a weak D match, TRBD1 (6 bases). This CDR3 spans 13 amino acids. Germline CDR1 is MNHEY and CDR2 is SMNVEV (reference sequence). Trimming left V 5 bases short and J 6 bases short, with 11 bases between. The CDR3 protein is CASSPTGFNEQFF. The CDR3 coding sequence is TGTGCCAGCAGTCCGACAGGTTTCAATGAGCAGTTCTTC.

This clone was seen a single time. V and J are TRBV7-2 and TRBJ2-1, with D uncertain. From germline, CDR1 is SGHTA and CDR2 FQGNSA. The CDR3 length is 13 residues. V was pared by 2 bases and J by 8 bases, with 10 bases between. CDR3 protein: CASSLPGLDEQFF. CDR3 DNA sequence: TGTGCCAGCAGCTTACCGGGTTTGGATGAGCAGTTCTTC.

This rearrangement joins TRBV21-1 to TRBJ2-1; the table's D call, TRBD1, has no DNA check behind it. TRBV21-1 is shown as a pseudogene. The CDR3 runs 14 residues. The CDR3 DNA sequence: TGTGCCAGCAGCAAAGTCGACAGAAACAATGAGCAGTTCTTC. Translated: CASSKVDRNNEQFF.

The V and J genes are TRBV7-6 and TRBJ2-5, with 7 bases matching TRBD1. CDR3 length: 13 amino acids. Germline V gene data show CDR1 as SGHVS and CDR2 as FNYEAQ. The V and J ends lost 1 base and 4 bases, in that order; junction bases with no gene match: 0. In DNA form, the CDR3 reads TGTGCCAGCAGCTTAGACAGGGGAGAGACCCAGTACTTC. Protein sequence: CASSLDRGETQYF.

This chain links TRBV9 with TRBJ1-1; D not certain. CDR1 and CDR2 from the germline V gene are SGDLS and YYNGEE. The V gene lost 4 bases and the J gene lost 7 bases, with 11 bases spanning the gap. The CDR3 is 12 amino acids. The CDR3 reads CASSPGGNEAFF. CDR3 nucleotides: TGTGCCAGCAGCCCTGGAGGTAATGAAGCTTTCTTT.

The V gene is TRBV13, the J gene TRBJ1-6; D is ambiguous. CDR3 length: 15 residues. In germline, CDR1 is PRHDT, CDR2 FYEKMQ (reference sequence). Trimming pared 4 bases from V and 9 bases from J, leaving 16 bases between. CDR3 DNA: TGTGCCAGCAGCTGGACCGTGGGAGGGCCTTCACCCCTCCACTTT. It encodes CASSWTVGGPSPLHF.

The chain has TRBV18 and TRBJ2-7, with 11 bases fitting TRBD1. CDR1 KGHSH and CDR2 LQKENI come from the germline V gene. With 6 bases clipped from V and 3 bases from J, the junction kept 4 bases outside the gene matches. The CDR3 length is 14 residues. The CDR3 spells CASSTGTGGYEQYF. The CDR3 DNA is TGTGCCAGCTCCACCGGGACAGGGGGCTACGAGCAGTACTTC.